This TCR beta chain is from a study of cytomegalovirus exposure and HLA in healthy donors. Study at large: 81% of around 390 genotyped donors fell in the Caucasian-associated ancestry cluster.

60 Vbeta and 13 Jbeta primers were used in PCR. Here immunoSEQ multiplex PCR was the method, and the copy in TCRdb shows in-frame clones only, minus some. The sample yields about 160,000 clones, more than 65% seen once. Trimming took 4 bases from V and 8 from J; bases not matched to a gene: 16. There are 16 residues in the CDR3. Germline lookup yields CDR1 KGHSH and CDR2 LQKENI. Study results and caveats: Roughly even sequencing depth across donors was the assumption behind the presence/absence analyses. Later on, an analysis found that several of the most significant clusters appeared to be linked to common viral pathogens, which included parvovirus B19. Later, TCR association rates were found to vary by HLA locus, highest for DRB1 and lowest for HLA-C.

A remark on this clone: Its matching antigen is unknown.

The chain employs TRBV18 and TRBJ1-2; TRBD1 aligns across 7 bases. The source of this sequence is a woman in her forties in good health and CMV-seropositive. Sample: PBMCs. The CDR3, as DNA: TGTGCCAGCTCACTCTTTGACAGGGAAACGGGGGAAGGCTACACCTTC. It is translated as CASSLFDRETGEGYTF.